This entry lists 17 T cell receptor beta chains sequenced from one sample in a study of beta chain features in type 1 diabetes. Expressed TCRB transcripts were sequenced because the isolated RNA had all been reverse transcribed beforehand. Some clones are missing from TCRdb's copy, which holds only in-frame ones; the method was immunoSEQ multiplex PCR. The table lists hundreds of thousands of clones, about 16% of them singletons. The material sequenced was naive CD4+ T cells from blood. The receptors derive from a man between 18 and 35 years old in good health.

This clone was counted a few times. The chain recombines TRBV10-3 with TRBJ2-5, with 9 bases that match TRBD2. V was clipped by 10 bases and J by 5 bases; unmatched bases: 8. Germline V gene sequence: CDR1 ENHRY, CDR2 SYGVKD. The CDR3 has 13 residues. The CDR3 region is CATLAGSGETQYF. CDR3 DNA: TGTGCCACCCTAGCGGGGTCAGGGGAGACCCAGTACTTC.

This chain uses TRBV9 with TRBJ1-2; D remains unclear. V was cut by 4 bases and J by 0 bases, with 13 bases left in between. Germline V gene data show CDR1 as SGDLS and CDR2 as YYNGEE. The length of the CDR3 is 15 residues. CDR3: CASSRRHPTNYGYTF. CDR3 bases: TGTGCCAGCAGCAGACGACACCCAACTAACTATGGCTACACCTTC.

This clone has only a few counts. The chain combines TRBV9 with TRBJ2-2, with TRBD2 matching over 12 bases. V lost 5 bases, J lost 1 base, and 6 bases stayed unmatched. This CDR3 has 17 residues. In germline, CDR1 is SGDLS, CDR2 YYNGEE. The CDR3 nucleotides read TGTGCCAGCAGGAAGACTAGCGGGAGCGGGAACACCGGGGAGCTGTTTTTT. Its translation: CASRKTSGSGNTGELFF.

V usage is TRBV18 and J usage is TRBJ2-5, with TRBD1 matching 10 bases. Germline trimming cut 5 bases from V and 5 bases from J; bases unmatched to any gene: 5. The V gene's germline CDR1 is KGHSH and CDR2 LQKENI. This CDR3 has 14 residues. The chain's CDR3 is CASSGTGVAETQYF. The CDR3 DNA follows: TGTGCCAGCTCAGGGACAGGGGTAGCGGAGACCCAGTACTTC.

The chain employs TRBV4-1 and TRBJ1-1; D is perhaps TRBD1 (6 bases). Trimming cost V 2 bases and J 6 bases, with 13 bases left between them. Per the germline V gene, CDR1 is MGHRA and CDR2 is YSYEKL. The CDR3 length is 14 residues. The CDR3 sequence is CASSQRTVRPEAFF. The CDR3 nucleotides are TGCGCCAGCAGCCAAAGGACAGTTCGCCCTGAAGCTTTCTTT.

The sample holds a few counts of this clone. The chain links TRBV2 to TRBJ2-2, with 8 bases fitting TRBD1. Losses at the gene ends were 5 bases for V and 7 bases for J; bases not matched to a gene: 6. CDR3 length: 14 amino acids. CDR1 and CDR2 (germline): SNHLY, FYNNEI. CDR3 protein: CASSPWTGNGELFF. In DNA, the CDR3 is TGTGCCAGCAGTCCCTGGACAGGGAACGGGGAGCTGTTTTTT.

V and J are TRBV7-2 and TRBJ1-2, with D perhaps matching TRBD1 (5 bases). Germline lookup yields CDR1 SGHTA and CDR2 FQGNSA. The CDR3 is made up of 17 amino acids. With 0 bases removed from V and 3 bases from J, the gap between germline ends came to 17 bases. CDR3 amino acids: CASSLAPGTRGDYGYTF. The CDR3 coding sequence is TGTGCCAGCAGCTTAGCCCCCGGGACCCGAGGGGACTATGGCTACACCTTC.

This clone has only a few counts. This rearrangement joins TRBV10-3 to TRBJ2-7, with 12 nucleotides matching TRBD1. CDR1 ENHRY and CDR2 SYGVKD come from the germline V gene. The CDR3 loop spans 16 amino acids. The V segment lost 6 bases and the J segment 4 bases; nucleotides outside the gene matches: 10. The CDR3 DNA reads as TGTGCCATCAGGGGACAGGGGGCAGGGAGGATGTACGAGCAGTACTTC. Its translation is CAIRGQGAGRMYEQYF.

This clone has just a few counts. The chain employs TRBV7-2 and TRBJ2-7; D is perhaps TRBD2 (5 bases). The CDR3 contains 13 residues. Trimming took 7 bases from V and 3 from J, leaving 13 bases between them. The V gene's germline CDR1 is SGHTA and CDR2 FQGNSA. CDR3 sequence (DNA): TGTGCCAGCACCAAAGGGAGCGTCTACGAGCAGTACTTC. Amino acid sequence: CASTKGSVYEQYF.

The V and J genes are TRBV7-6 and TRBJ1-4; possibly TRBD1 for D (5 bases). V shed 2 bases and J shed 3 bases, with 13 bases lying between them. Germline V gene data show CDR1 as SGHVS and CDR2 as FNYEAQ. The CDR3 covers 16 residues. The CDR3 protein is CASSLPTWGSNEKLFF. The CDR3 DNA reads TGTGCCAGCAGCTTACCGACCTGGGGGTCTAATGAAAAACTGTTTTTT.

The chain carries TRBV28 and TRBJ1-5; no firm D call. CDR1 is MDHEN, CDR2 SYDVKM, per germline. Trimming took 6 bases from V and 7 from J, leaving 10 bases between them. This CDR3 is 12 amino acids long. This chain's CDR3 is CASRVGGQPQHF. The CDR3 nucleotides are TGTGCCAGCAGGGTGGGAGGGCAGCCCCAGCATTTT.

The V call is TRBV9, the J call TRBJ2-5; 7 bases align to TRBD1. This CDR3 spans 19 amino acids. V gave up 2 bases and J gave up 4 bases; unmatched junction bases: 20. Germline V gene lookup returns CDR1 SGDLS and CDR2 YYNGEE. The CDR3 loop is CASSVGQWGSVVSLETQYF. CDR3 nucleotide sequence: TGTGCCAGCAGCGTGGGACAGTGGGGGTCTGTGGTCTCTCTAGAGACCCAGTACTTC.

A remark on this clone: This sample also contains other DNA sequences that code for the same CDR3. CDR3 sequence (DNA): TGCGCCAGCAGCCTCGCTAGCGGGGACACAGATACGCAGTATTTT. It is translated as CASSLASGDTDTQYF. The chain has TRBV5-1 and TRBJ2-3; 9 nucleotides agree with TRBD2. The CDR3 runs 15 residues. Germline V gene sequence: CDR1 SGHRS, CDR2 YFSETQ. Losses at the gene ends were 4 bases for V and 2 bases for J; bases not matched to a gene: 5. The whole variable domain, remainder taken from reference TRBV5-1 and TRBJ2-3, is KAGVTQTPRYLIKTRGQQVTLSCSPISGHRSVSWYQQTPGQGLQFLFEYFSETQRNKGNFPGRFSGRQFSNSRSEMNVSTLELGDSALYLCASSLASGDTDTQYFGPGTRLTVL.

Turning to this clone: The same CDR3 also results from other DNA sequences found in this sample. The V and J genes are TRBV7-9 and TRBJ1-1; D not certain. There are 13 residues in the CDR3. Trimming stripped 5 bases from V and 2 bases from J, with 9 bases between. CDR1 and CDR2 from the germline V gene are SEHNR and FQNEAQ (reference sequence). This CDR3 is CASSPQGNTEAFF. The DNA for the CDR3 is TGTGCCAGCAGCCCTCAAGGTAACACTGAAGCTTTCTTT.

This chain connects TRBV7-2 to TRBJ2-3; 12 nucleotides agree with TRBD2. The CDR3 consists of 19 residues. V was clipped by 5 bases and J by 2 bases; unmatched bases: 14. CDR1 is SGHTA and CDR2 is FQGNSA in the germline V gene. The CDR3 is CASSPGLAGGPGFTDTQYF. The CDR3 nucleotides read TGTGCCAGCAGCCCTGGGCTAGCGGGGGGGCCGGGTTTCACAGATACGCAGTATTTT.

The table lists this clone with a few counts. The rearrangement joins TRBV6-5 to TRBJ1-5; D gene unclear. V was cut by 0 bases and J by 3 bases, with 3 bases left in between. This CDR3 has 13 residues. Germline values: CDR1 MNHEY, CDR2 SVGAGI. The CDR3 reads CASSYSFNQPQHF. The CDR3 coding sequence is TGTGCCAGCAGTTACTCGTTCAATCAGCCCCAGCATTTT.

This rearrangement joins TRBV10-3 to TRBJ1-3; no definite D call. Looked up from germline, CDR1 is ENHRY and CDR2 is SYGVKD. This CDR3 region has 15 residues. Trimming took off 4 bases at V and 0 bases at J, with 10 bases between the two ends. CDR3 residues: CAISADRYSGNTIYF. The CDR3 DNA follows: TGTGCCATCAGTGCGGACCGCTACTCTGGAAACACCATATATTTT.